This TCR beta chain is from a study of T cell responses to AZD1222 COVID-19 vaccine. On the study more broadly: The study pooled second doses at about 4 or about 12 weeks.

Study-wide results and limits: The sample set comprised mostly white British donors with more females, and clonal diversity was possibly underestimated. Epitopes outside B.1.351 and B.1.1.7 mutated regions reportedly drew nearly half of spike TCRs.

Germline lookup yields CDR1 SEHNR and CDR2 FQNEAQ (reference sequence). Trimming took 0 bases from V and 9 from J; bases not matched to a gene: 6. The CDR3 sequence is 15 residues long. Remarks on this clone: Its antigen is unidentified.

Generated by immunoSEQ multiplex PCR, the TCRdb table keeps only in-frame clones and is missing some. Among some 120,000 clones listed, about 87% were seen once. The receptor comes from an adult in good health. The V and J genes are TRBV7-9 and TRBJ2-3; TRBD2 agrees at 10 bases. This sample comprised peripheral blood, obtained on day 0 of AZD1222 vaccination. The CDR3, as DNA: TGTGCCAGCAGCTTAGCTAGCGGGGGGACCGGGACGCAGTATTTT. It codes for CASSLASGGTGTQYF.